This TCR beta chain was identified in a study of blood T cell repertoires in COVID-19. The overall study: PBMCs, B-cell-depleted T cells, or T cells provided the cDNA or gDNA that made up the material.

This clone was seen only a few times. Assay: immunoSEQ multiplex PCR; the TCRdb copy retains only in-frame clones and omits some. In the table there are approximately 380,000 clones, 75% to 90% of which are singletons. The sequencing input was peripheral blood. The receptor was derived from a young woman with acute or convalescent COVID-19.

Here the CDR3 DNA reads TGTGCCAGCAGCTCCACAGGGGGCGGTCAGCCCCAGCATTTT. The encoded protein is CASSSTGGGQPQHF. The rearrangement joins TRBV11-2 to TRBJ1-5; TRBD1 matches at 9 bases. Germline values: CDR1 SGHAT, CDR2 FQNNGV. With 4 bases clipped from V and 6 bases from J, the junction kept 4 bases outside the gene matches. The CDR3 is 14 amino acids.